This T cell receptor beta chain appears in the sequencing data of a study of cytomegalovirus exposure and HLA in healthy donors. Points on this clone: Its antigen is currently unknown.

With 4 bases clipped from V and 6 bases from J, the junction kept 4 bases outside the gene matches. CDR1 is MDHEN, CDR2 SYDVKM, per germline. The CDR3 loop spans 15 amino acids. Whole-study findings and limits: Accurate HLA-A and HLA-B prediction from TCR beta sequences was reported for most subjects.

Vbeta (60) and Jbeta (13) primers were used in the PCR. Produced via immunoSEQ multiplex PCR; TCRdb's table is partial and in-frame only. Among approximately 100,000 clones listed, about 59% were seen once. This sequence joins TRBV28 and TRBJ1-5; the match to TRBD1 covers 12 bases. Source material: PBMCs. The receptor was derived from a man aged 25 to 40 in good health and CMV-seropositive. CDR3 coding DNA: TGTGCCAGCAGTTCGGGACAGGGGGCCGTTCAGCCCCAGCATTTT. As protein: CASSSGQGAVQPQHF.